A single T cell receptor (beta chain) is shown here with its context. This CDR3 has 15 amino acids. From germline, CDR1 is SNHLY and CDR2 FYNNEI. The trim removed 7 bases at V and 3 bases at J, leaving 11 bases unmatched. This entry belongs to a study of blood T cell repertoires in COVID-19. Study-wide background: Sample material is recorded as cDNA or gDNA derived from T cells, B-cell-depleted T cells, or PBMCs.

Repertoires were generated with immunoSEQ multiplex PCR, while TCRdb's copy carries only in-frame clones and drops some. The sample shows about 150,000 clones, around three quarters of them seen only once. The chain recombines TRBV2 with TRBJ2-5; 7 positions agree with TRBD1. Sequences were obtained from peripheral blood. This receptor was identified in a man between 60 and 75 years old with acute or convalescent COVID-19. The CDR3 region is CASTEPQGVKETQYF. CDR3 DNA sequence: TGTGCCAGCACCGAACCCCAGGGGGTCAAAGAGACCCAGTACTTC.